This T cell receptor beta chain was documented in a study of T cell responses to AZD1222 COVID-19 vaccine. Looking at the study overall: Whether given at about 4 or about 12 weeks, second doses were pooled.

Concerning this clone: The antigen is unknown.

With 5 bases removed from V and 3 bases from J, the gap between germline ends came to 18 bases. The CDR3 runs to 15 residues. Germline V gives CDR1 SGHRS, CDR2 YFSETQ. Whole-study findings and limits: Donor demographics were predominantly white British with a female majority; clonal diversity may be underestimated. Variant regions that are unmutated are reportedly the target of nearly half of spike-specific TCRs. Among vaccine-associated CD4 TCRs, coverage spanned spike, with dominance at 160-218 and 743-854.

Libraries were prepared by immunoSEQ multiplex PCR; TCRdb keeps only in-frame clonotypes and omits some of them. The sample shows more than 110,000 clones, 85% to 95% of them seen only once. Material: peripheral blood, obtained on day 0 of AZD1222 vaccination. The clonotype was recovered from an adult in good health. The J gene is TRBJ2-7, the V gene TRBV5-1; perhaps TRBD1 as D (6 bases). CDR3 coding DNA: TGCGCCAGCAGTTCCACCGGGACAACTTTCTACGAGCAGTACTTC. It is translated as CASSSTGTTFYEQYF. Combining the CDR3 with reference TRBV5-1 and TRBJ2-7 gives the whole variable domain KAGVTQTPRYLIKTRGQQVTLSCSPISGHRSVSWYQQTPGQGLQFLFEYFSETQRNKGNFPGRFSGRQFSNSRSEMNVSTLELGDSALYLCASSSTGTTFYEQYFGPGTRLTVT.